Following are 11 T cell receptor beta chains from one sample sequenced in a study of shared clonotypes between healthy human individuals. CD45RO negativity and positive selection for CCR7 defined naive CD8 cells, a population that excluded terminally differentiated effector memory CD45RA+ cells. Profiled with immunoSEQ multiplex PCR; TCRdb holds only in-frame clones, not every one. Among roughly 810,000 clones listed, 96% were seen once. The sample was naive CD8+ T cells sorted from blood. The receptors here all came from a man in his thirties or forties in good health.

The table lists this clone with a count of one. V and J are TRBV28 and TRBJ1-1, with unresolved D. The V gene lost 4 bases and the J gene lost 0 bases, with 18 bases spanning the gap. The germline V gene has CDR1 MDHEN and CDR2 SYDVKM. CDR3 length equals 17 residues. Written as DNA, the CDR3 is TGTGCCAGCAGTTACGGTCCGGGTCCCGGAATGAACACTGAAGCTTTCTTT. The encoded protein is CASSYGPGPGMNTEAFF.

The V call is TRBV5-6, the J call TRBJ2-1, with D hard to call. From germline, CDR1 is SGHDT and CDR2 YYEEEE. V was shortened by 0 bases and J by 9 bases, with 7 bases between the two germline ends. The CDR3 sequence is 12 residues long. The CDR3 nucleotides are TGTGCCAGCAGCTTGGTTTCTGGTGAGCAGTTCTTC. This codes for CASSLVSGEQFF.

This chain joins TRBV27 and TRBJ1-2; D possibly corresponds to TRBD1 (5 bases). The V gene lost 5 bases and the J gene lost 4 bases, with 14 bases spanning the gap. CDR3 length: 14 residues. CDR1 and CDR2 (germline): MNHEY, SMNVEV (reference sequence). CDR3: CASSPRGGSYGYTF. CDR3 in DNA: TGTGCCAGCAGTCCCCGGGGGGGGAGCTATGGCTACACCTTC.

The rearrangement uses TRBV7-6 and TRBJ2-7; TRBD1 aligns across 12 bases. The CDR3 is 17 residues long. Trimming removed 2 bases from V and 7 bases from J; junction bases left unmatched: 12. Germline assignment: CDR1 SGHVS and CDR2 FNYEAQ. The DNA for the CDR3 is TGTGCCAGCAGCTTATTAACCCCCGGGACAGGGGGCCGGGAGCAGTACTTC. Translating gives CASSLLTPGTGGREQYF.

Concerning this clone: The identical CDR3 is also encoded by other nucleotide sequences in the sample. This chain uses TRBV9 with TRBJ2-3; D gene ambiguous. The CDR3 has 13 residues. Germline CDR1 reads SGDLS; CDR2 reads YYNGEE. V gave up 0 bases and J gave up 3 bases, with 5 bases separating them. Here the CDR3 reads CASSVGSTDTQYF. The CDR3 region has the DNA TGTGCCAGCAGCGTAGGGTCTACAGATACGCAGTATTTT.

This chain links TRBV27 with TRBJ1-4; D unclear. Germline V gene lookup returns CDR1 MNHEY and CDR2 SMNVEV (reference sequence). The CDR3 runs 12 residues. V lost 4 bases and J lost 6, with 6 bases in between. CDR3 sequence: CASSSDYEKLFF. DNA for the CDR3: TGTGCCAGCAGTTCTGACTATGAAAAACTGTTTTTT.

This clone was counted once. The chain is built from TRBV10-3 and TRBJ2-6; TRBD2 aligns across 9 bases. Germline V CDR1 and CDR2: ENHRY, SYGVKD. The J segment lost 0 bases and the V segment lost 0 bases, leaving 3 bases of the junction unmatched. The CDR3 covers 18 residues. Here the CDR3 DNA reads TGTGCCATCAGTGAGTCTAGCGGGAGATACTCTGGGGCCAACGTCCTGACTTTC. Translation gives CAISESSGRYSGANVLTF.

The chain is built from TRBV5-1 and TRBJ2-3, with 8 bases that match TRBD1. This CDR3 region has 14 residues. V was pared by 4 bases and J by 4 bases, with 5 bases of the junction left unmatched. The germline CDR1 and CDR2 sequences are SGHRS and YFSETQ. This chain's CDR3 is CASSVGQGPDTQYF. The CDR3 DNA reads as TGCGCCAGCAGCGTCGGACAGGGCCCAGATACGCAGTATTTT.

This chain uses TRBV5-5 with TRBJ1-1; 11 bases agree with TRBD1. The CDR3 extends over 15 amino acids. V was clipped by 2 bases and J by 5 bases; unmatched bases: 5. Per germline, CDR1 SGHKS and CDR2 YYEKEE (reference sequence). Here the CDR3 reads CASSLRTGGGTEAFF. In DNA form, the CDR3 reads TGTGCCAGCAGCTTACGGACAGGGGGCGGGACTGAAGCTTTCTTT.

V and J are TRBV7-9 and TRBJ2-7; perhaps TRBD2 as D (6 bases). V was shortened by 0 bases and J by 5 bases, with 11 bases between the two germline ends. Per germline, CDR1 SEHNR and CDR2 FQNEAQ (reference sequence). The CDR3 totals 14 residues. The CDR3 DNA reads as TGTGCCAGCAGCTTAGCCGGACGGGAGAACGAGCAGTACTTC. It encodes CASSLAGRENEQYF.

The V gene is TRBV6-5, the J gene TRBJ2-7; perhaps TRBD2 as D (6 bases). Germline CDR1 is MNHEY and CDR2 is SVGAGI. With 6 bases removed from V and 5 bases from J, the gap between germline ends came to 20 bases. This CDR3 spans 15 amino acids. The DNA of the CDR3 is TGTGCCAGCAGCCGGACCGGGGGATCGTGGGACGAGCAGTACTTC. This translates into CASSRTGGSWDEQYF.